This TCR beta chain was observed in a study of shared clonotypes between healthy human individuals. Findings and limits, study-wide: Clonotype sharing among donors, it was expected, would be affected by sequencing depth. What naive subsets generally showed was a larger estimated richness than memory subsets showed. Lower generation probabilities were found for non-shared clonotypes than for those shared by all four donors.

The CDR3 spans 15 residues. The germline V gene has CDR1 MGHRA and CDR2 YSYEKL. V was pared by 2 bases and J by 1 base, with 12 bases between. Clones were sequenced by immunoSEQ multiplex PCR, and TCRdb holds only the in-frame ones, with some missing. Among 550,000 to 700,000 clones listed, 73% were seen once. With regard to this clone: Its antigen is not identified.

The chain recombines TRBV4-1 with TRBJ2-7; tentatively, D is TRBD1 (6 bases). This receptor was taken from a woman aged 25 to 39 in good health. The specimen was memory CD4+ T cells sorted from blood. Described subset: CD45RA-negative fraction. CDR3 in amino acids: CASSQPTRGSYEQYF. The CDR3 DNA reads as TGCGCCAGCAGCCAACCCACGAGGGGGTCCTACGAGCAGTACTTC.